The rows below give T cell receptor beta chains drawn from one sample of a study of T cell responses to AZD1222 COVID-19 vaccine. Only in-frame clones appear in the TCRdb table, and some are missing; sequencing was by immunoSEQ multiplex PCR. This table has 90,000 or so clones, more than 70% appearing once. The source was peripheral blood, collected on day 0 of AZD1222 vaccination. All receptors derive from an adult in good health. Each CDR3 is given with its conserved first and last residue. A D gene is named only where the DNA matches it firmly. Clone size is shown for a subset of rows, as once, few, many or a class of expanded clone.

clone_size	v_call	d_call	j_call	cdr3_aa	cdr3_nt
.	TRBV20-1	.	TRBJ1-2	CSAGGLYGYTF	TGCAGTGCCGGGGGGCTTTATGGCTACACCTTC
.	TRBV14	TRBD1	TRBJ2-1	CASSQVTGNYNEQFF	TGTGCCAGCAGCCAAGTGACAGGGAACTACAATGAGCAGTTCTTC
.	TRBV27	.	TRBJ2-7	CASSLAATGEQYF	TGTGCCAGCAGTTTAGCGGCTACGGGCGAGCAGTACTTC
few	TRBV7-2	TRBD1	TRBJ1-1	CASSLDRGITEAFF	TGTGCCAGCAGCTTGGACAGGGGGATCACTGAAGCTTTCTTT
.	TRBV9	.	TRBJ2-4	CASSVAPQAGNIQYF	TGTGCCAGCAGCGTAGCCCCACAGGCCGGGAACATTCAGTACTTC
.	TRBV6-4	TRBD2	TRBJ2-3	CASRTSATTDTQYF	TGTGCCAGCCGCACTAGCGCCACCACAGATACGCAGTATTTT
.	TRBV4-2	.	TRBJ1-5	CASSQEMQLSNQPQHF	TGTGCCAGCAGCCAAGAGATGCAGCTTAGCAATCAGCCCCAGCATTTT
.	TRBV4-3	.	TRBJ1-1	CASSPGDFDTEAFF	TGCGCCAGCAGCCCGGGGGATTTCGACACTGAAGCTTTCTTT
.	TRBV16	.	TRBJ2-3	CASSQGLGTTYTDTQYF	TGTGCCAGCAGCCAAGGCCTGGGGACCACTTACACAGATACGCAGTATTTT
.	TRBV18	.	TRBJ2-5	CASSQTVREETQYF	TGTGCCAGCTCACAAACCGTTAGGGAGGAGACCCAGTACTTC
few	TRBV12-3/TRBV12-4	TRBD1	TRBJ1-1	CASAIFTGDEAFF	TGTGCCAGCGCCATCTTTACAGGGGATGAAGCTTTCTTT
.	TRBV4-1	TRBD2	TRBJ2-1	CASSQPGLLGDEQFF	TGCGCCAGCAGCCAACCGGGACTACTAGGTGATGAGCAGTTCTTC
.	TRBV7-8	.	TRBJ1-1	CASSRDGPNTEAFF	TGTGCCAGCAGCCGGGACGGACCGAACACTGAAGCTTTCTTT
.	TRBV6-5	TRBD1	TRBJ1-2	CASKRGQGFYGYTF	TGTGCCAGCAAACGGGGACAGGGGTTTTATGGCTACACCTTC
once	TRBV7-9	.	TRBJ1-1	CASSLGLTNTEAFF	TGTGCCAGCAGCTTAGGGTTAACGAACACTGAAGCTTTCTTT
.	TRBV7-3	.	TRBJ2-2	CASTPGPLIPGELFF	TGTGCCAGCACCCCGGGTCCTCTAATCCCCGGGGAGCTGTTTTTT
.	TRBV5-4	.	TRBJ2-5	CASSLTEPGLQETQYF	TGTGCCAGCAGCTTAACAGAACCGGGCCTCCAAGAGACCCAGTACTTC
.	TRBV7-8	.	TRBJ1-5	CASSLGGGQQPQHF	TGTGCCAGCAGCTTAGGGGGGGGGCAACAGCCCCAGCATTTT
.	TRBV7-9	.	TRBJ1-6	CASSIGRRNSPLHF	TGTGCCAGCAGCATAGGACGTAGAAATTCACCCCTCCACTTT
few	TRBV7-9	TRBD2	TRBJ2-3	CASSRAAGGTDTQYF	TGTGCCAGCAGCCGCGCTGCGGGAGGGACAGATACGCAGTATTTT
.	TRBV10-3	TRBD1	TRBJ2-3	CAISEGQGTDTQYF	TGTGCCATCAGTGAGGGACAGGGCACAGATACGCAGTATTTT
.	TRBV19	.	TRBJ1-3	CASEGSSGNTIYF	TGTGCCAGTGAGGGAAGCTCTGGAAACACCATATATTTT
.	TRBV7-3	.	TRBJ2-6	CASSLRGISSSGANVLTF	TGTGCCAGCAGCTTAAGGGGAATAAGCTCCTCTGGGGCCAACGTCCTGACTTTC
.	TRBV7-2	TRBD2	TRBJ2-5	CASSLNLGSGRVQETQYF	TGTGCCAGCAGCTTAAATCTTGGTAGCGGGAGGGTCCAAGAGACCCAGTACTTC
.	TRBV28	TRBD2	TRBJ2-7	CASRPGLAGVREQYF	TGTGCCAGCAGACCGGGACTAGCGGGAGTTCGCGAGCAGTACTTC
.	TRBV6-5	.	TRBJ2-1	CASTPRGAGGNEQFF	TGTGCCAGCACGCCGCGCGGGGCCGGTGGGAATGAGCAGTTCTTC
.	TRBV28	TRBD1	TRBJ2-7	CASSPMTGVYEQYF	TGTGCCAGCAGCCCTATGACAGGGGTCTACGAGCAGTACTTC
.	TRBV5-1	.	TRBJ2-7	CASSGRWDGEQYF	TGCGCCAGCAGCGGACGGTGGGATGGGGAGCAGTACTTC
.	TRBV5-6	.	TRBJ2-7	CASSLEGTRYLYF	TGTGCCAGCAGCTTGGAAGGGACACGGTATCTCTACTTC
.	TRBV15	TRBD1	TRBJ2-5	CATRQGQETQYF	TGTGCCACCCGACAGGGACAAGAGACCCAGTACTTC
.	TRBV9	TRBD1	TRBJ2-5	CASSGSGQPSATQYF	TGTGCCAGCAGCGGATCGGGACAGCCTTCCGCGACCCAGTACTTC
.	TRBV15	.	TRBJ2-7	CATSSTFSYEQYF	TGTGCCACCAGCTCAACCTTCTCCTACGAGCAGTACTTC
.	TRBV28	.	TRBJ1-3	CASSETGSGNTIYF	TGTGCCAGCAGCGAAACAGGGTCTGGAAACACCATATATTTT
.	TRBV19	TRBD1	TRBJ1-4	CASSSTTGTWEKLFF	TGTGCCAGTAGTTCGACGACAGGGACCTGGGAAAAACTGTTTTTT
.	TRBV10-2	.	TRBJ2-3	CASTLGDTQYF	TGCGCCAGCACCCTAGGGGATACGCAGTATTTT
once	TRBV7-2	TRBD1	TRBJ2-5	CASSSTGGAETQYF	TGTGCCAGCAGCTCGACAGGGGGCGCCGAGACCCAGTACTTC
.	TRBV27	.	TRBJ1-2	CASSFSRGGAGYTF	TGTGCCAGCAGTTTTTCCCGGGGAGGTGCTGGCTACACCTTC
.	TRBV6-5	.	TRBJ2-5	CASRDSRKIQYF	TGTGCCAGCAGGGACAGCCGGAAGATCCAGTACTTC
few	TRBV19	.	TRBJ2-2	CASGLVGTGELFF	TGTGCCAGCGGACTGGTTGGCACCGGGGAGCTGTTTTTT
.	TRBV6-5	.	TRBJ1-3	CASRGGGGNTIYF	TGTGCCAGCAGGGGTGGCGGAGGAAACACCATATATTTT
.	TRBV5-1	.	TRBJ1-2	CASSLGDGNYGYTF	TGCGCCAGCAGCTTGGGGGACGGCAACTATGGCTACACCTTC
.	TRBV9	.	TRBJ1-2	CASSEGPKVSNGYTF	TGTGCCAGCAGCGAAGGCCCGAAGGTTAGCAATGGCTACACCTTC
few	TRBV2	TRBD1	TRBJ1-6	CAIHRGPVNSPLHF	TGTGCCATCCACAGGGGGCCTGTTAATTCACCCCTCCACTTT
.	TRBV19	.	TRBJ1-1	CASSIVGGFPNTEAFF	TGTGCCAGTAGTATTGTTGGAGGGTTTCCGAACACTGAAGCTTTCTTT
.	TRBV5-1	.	TRBJ2-1	CASSLARREQQFF	TGCGCCAGCAGCTTGGCCAGGCGGGAACAGCAGTTCTTC
few	TRBV6-2/TRBV6-3	.	TRBJ1-5	CASSSRRQASNQPQHF	TGTGCCAGCAGTAGTCGACGACAGGCTAGCAATCAGCCCCAGCATTTT
few	TRBV28	.	TRBJ1-3	CASRITYSSGNTIYF	TGTGCCAGCAGGATCACATATTCCTCTGGAAACACCATATATTTT
.	TRBV18	.	TRBJ1-4	CASSPPIEANEKLFF	TGTGCCAGCTCACCACCCATCGAGGCTAATGAAAAACTGTTTTTT
once	TRBV10-3	.	TRBJ1-3	CAITPAPSGNTIYF	TGTGCCATCACCCCGGCCCCCTCTGGAAACACCATATATTTT
.	TRBV4-2	TRBD2	TRBJ2-7	CASSQPGLAGSYEQYF	TGTGCCAGCAGCCAACCGGGACTAGCGGGATCCTACGAGCAGTACTTC
.	TRBV6-4	TRBD1	TRBJ1-2	CASRQGANYGYTF	TGTGCCAGCAGACAGGGGGCTAACTATGGCTACACCTTC
.	TRBV9	.	TRBJ1-1	CASSVAGTRGDTEAFF	TGTGCCAGCAGCGTAGCCGGGACCCGAGGGGACACTGAAGCTTTCTTT
.	TRBV18	.	TRBJ1-1	CASSQDGPPATEAFF	TGTGCCAGCTCACAGGACGGTCCTCCGGCCACTGAAGCTTTCTTT
.	TRBV5-1	.	TRBJ1-2	CASSLNLADYGYTF	TGCGCCAGCAGCTTGAACCTGGCGGACTATGGCTACACCTTC